This T cell receptor (beta chain) was sequenced in a study of T cells in women clearing cervical HPV infection. Study overall: Women with histologically confirmed HPV16-related CIN3 or worse, 2 with invasive cancer, served as cases. With HLA typing for only a few women, HLA confounding remains possible. Study outcomes and limitations: TRBV6-7 abundance was lower in cases than controls (around 0.11% versus 0.16%).

Generated by immunoSEQ multiplex PCR, the TCRdb table keeps only in-frame clones and is missing some. The listing contains 45,000 to 55,000 clones. MY09/MY11 PCR detected cervical HPV DNA; dot-blot assigned genotypes. CDR3 length equals 19 residues. V shed 7 bases and J 4 bases; nucleotides not matched to a gene: 18. CDR1 is DFQATT and CDR2 is SNEGSKA in the germline V gene (reference sequence). Of note for this clone: The antigen is unknown. The read falls 3 residues short of the CDR3 end, and the missing part is taken from the germline J gene.

The sequenced sample consisted of blood buffy coat. The origin of this receptor is a woman between 18 and 75 years old with a cervical HPV16 infection that either progressed to CIN3+ or cleared (not recorded which). J is TRBJ2-6 and V is TRBV20-1, with TRBD1 identical over 11 bases. CDR3 in amino acids: CSVPIDIGQGAPGANVLTF. CDR3 DNA (partial): TGCAGTGTACCGATAGATATCGGACAGGGGGCGCCCGGGGCCAACGTC.